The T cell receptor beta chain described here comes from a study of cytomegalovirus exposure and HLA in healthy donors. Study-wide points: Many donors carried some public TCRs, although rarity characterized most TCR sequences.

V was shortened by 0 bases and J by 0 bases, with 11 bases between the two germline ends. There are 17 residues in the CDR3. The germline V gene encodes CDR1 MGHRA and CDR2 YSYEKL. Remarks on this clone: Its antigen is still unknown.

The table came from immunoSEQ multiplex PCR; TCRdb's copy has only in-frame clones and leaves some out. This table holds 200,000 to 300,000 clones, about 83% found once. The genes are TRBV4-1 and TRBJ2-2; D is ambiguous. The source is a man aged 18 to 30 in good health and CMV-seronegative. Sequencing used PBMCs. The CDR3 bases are TGCGCCAGCAGCCAAGAGGCCAGATACGCGAACACCGGGGAGCTGTTTTTT. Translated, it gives CASSQEARYANTGELFF.